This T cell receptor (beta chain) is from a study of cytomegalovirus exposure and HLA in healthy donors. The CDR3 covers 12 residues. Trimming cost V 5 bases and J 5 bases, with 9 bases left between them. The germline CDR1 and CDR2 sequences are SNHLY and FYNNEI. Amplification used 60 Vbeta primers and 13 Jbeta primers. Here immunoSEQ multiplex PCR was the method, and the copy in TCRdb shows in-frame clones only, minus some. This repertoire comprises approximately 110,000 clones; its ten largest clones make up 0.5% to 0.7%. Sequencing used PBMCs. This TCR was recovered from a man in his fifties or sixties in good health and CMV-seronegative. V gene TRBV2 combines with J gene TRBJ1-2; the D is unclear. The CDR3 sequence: CASSPQSYGYTF. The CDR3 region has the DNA TGTGCCAGCAGTCCCCAGTCTTATGGCTACACCTTC.